This T cell receptor beta chain was retrieved from a study of cytomegalovirus exposure and HLA in healthy donors. The V segment lost 5 bases and the J segment 9 bases; nucleotides outside the gene matches: 12. Germline V gene data show CDR1 as LNHDA and CDR2 as SQIVND (reference sequence). This CDR3 contains 14 residues. Study-wide findings and caveats: Follow-up analysis seemed to connect common viral pathogens with several of the most significant clusters identified. Accurate predictions that matched the HLA-A and HLA-B alleles of most subjects were reportedly made from TCR beta sequences. Among the CMV-associated chains, three were confirmed in vitro as specific for CMV antigens.

Notes on this clone: The target antigen is unknown.

PCR used 60 Vbeta primers and 13 Jbeta primers. The data were produced by immunoSEQ multiplex PCR, yet TCRdb's version contains in-frame clones alone and is incomplete. The sample consists of some 170,000 clones, around 75% of them appearing once. The chain is built from TRBV19 and TRBJ1-1; 7 nucleotides align to TRBD1. The clonotype was recovered from a woman aged 50 to 60 in good health and CMV-seropositive. The sequencing sample was made of PBMCs. The CDR3 DNA is TGTGCCAGTAGTGGCCGACAGGGCCTTAATCAAGCTTTCTTT. Translated: CASSGRQGLNQAFF.